A selection of T cell receptor beta chains follows, all from one sample in a study of human T cells and chemical hapten exposure. One entry per CDR3 protein, called by TCRdb with MiXCR from the RACE reads. Among 150,000 to 200,000 distinct CDR3 sequences listed, more than 25% were seen once. The input for sequencing was whole blood, taken in connection with sensitization to the hapten diphenylcyclopropenone (DPC). These receptors came from a woman in her 30s with alopecia areata. Some clones in this sample may be carry-over from other donors' samples. Both conserved end residues are part of each CDR3. D genes are given only for firm matches. Clone size is not always given. Where it is, it says once, few, many or a class for expanded clones.

clone_size	v_call	j_call	d_call	cdr3_aa	cdr3_nt
NA	TRBV6-2/TRBV6-3	TRBJ2-3	NA	CASSYSLQSRSTDTQYF	TGTGCCAGCAGTTACTCCCTACAGAGCCGAAGCACAGATACGCAGTATTTT
many	TRBV12-3/TRBV12-4	TRBJ1-5	NA	CASSFGGNQPQHF	TGTGCCAGCAGTTTTGGGGGCAATCAGCCCCAGCATTTT
few	TRBV28	TRBJ1-2	NA	CASSTLGHRYGYTF	TGTGCCAGCAGTACCTTGGGACACCGATATGGCTACACCTTC
few	TRBV28	TRBJ2-3	NA	CASSQITDTQYF	TGTGCCAGCAGTCAAATTACAGATACGCAGTATTTT
once	TRBV20-1	TRBJ2-3	NA	CSASNQESSSF	TGCAGTGCTAGTAACCAAGAATCTTCGTCTTTT
NA	TRBV5-1	TRBJ1-2	NA	CASSPTPGPRSGYTF	TGCGCCAGCAGCCCTACCCCGGGACCGAGGAGTGGCTACACCTTC
NA	TRBV29-1	TRBJ1-4	NA	CSGSRGPREKLFF	TGCAGCGGGTCCAGAGGCCCGAGGGAAAAACTGTTTTTT
NA	TRBV20-1	TRBJ2-3	TRBD2	CSAGNSGSTDTQYF	TGCAGTGCGGGAAATAGCGGGAGCACAGATACGCAGTATTTT
NA	TRBV7-2	TRBJ1-2	NA	CASSGPLNYGYTF	TGTGCCAGCAGCGGTCCCCTTAACTATGGCTACACCTTC
once	TRBV12-3/TRBV12-4	TRBJ1-6	TRBD1	CASSPGQGSDSPLHF	TGTGCCAGCAGCCCGGGACAGGGGAGCGATTCACCCCTCCACTTT
few	TRBV5-1	TRBJ2-1	TRBD2	CASSLAGTNNEQFF	TGCGCCAGCAGCTTGGCCGGGACTAACAATGAGCAGTTCTTC
NA	TRBV7-6	TRBJ2-3	NA	CASSLEGGHTDTQYF	TGTGCCAGCAGCTTAGAAGGAGGACACACAGATACGCAGTATTTT
NA	TRBV2	TRBJ2-7	TRBD2	CASSDMRGSSYEQYF	TGTGCCAGCAGTGATATGCGGGGGAGCTCCTACGAGCAGTACTTC
few	TRBV4-2	TRBJ1-1	NA	CASSQVGGAEAFF	TGTGCCAGCAGCCAAGTTGGTGGGGCTGAAGCTTTCTTT
NA	TRBV28	TRBJ2-3	TRBD2	CASSSRSGDMTDTQYF	TGTGCCAGCAGTTCACGTAGCGGGGACATGACAGATACGCAGTATTTT
NA	TRBV5-1	TRBJ1-6	TRBD1	CASSVRGTDNSPLHF	TGCGCCAGCAGCGTCCGTGGGACAGACAATTCACCCCTCCACTTT
NA	TRBV4-3	TRBJ2-1	NA	CASSQVGGSGYNEQFF	TGCGCCAGCAGCCAAGTTGGGGGATCGGGGTACAATGAGCAGTTCTTC
NA	TRBV10-3	TRBJ1-1	TRBD1	CAISQGVNTEAFF	TGTGCCATCTCTCAGGGGGTGAACACTGAAGCTTTCTTT
NA	TRBV30	TRBJ2-3	TRBD2	CAWSRTSGSTDTQYF	TGTGCCTGGAGTCGGACTAGCGGGAGCACAGATACGCAGTATTTT
NA	TRBV10-3	TRBJ2-1	NA	CAISGSGTPNYNEQFF	TGTGCCATCAGTGGGTCCGGGACTCCAAACTACAATGAGCAGTTCTTC
few	TRBV28	TRBJ1-5	NA	CASSVDRPQHF	TGTGCCAGCAGTGTGGACAGGCCCCAGCATTTT
NA	TRBV14	TRBJ2-1	NA	CASSLRTNEQFF	TGTGCCAGCAGCCTGCGGACAAATGAGCAGTTCTTC
many	TRBV5-6	TRBJ2-7	TRBD2	CASSLGLAGDEQYF	TGTGCCAGCAGCTTGGGACTAGCGGGAGACGAGCAGTACTTC
NA	TRBV4-2	TRBJ1-1	NA	CASSPPTRGSNTEAFF	TGTGCCAGCAGCCCACCTACCAGGGGCTCTAACACTGAAGCTTTCTTT
few	TRBV7-2	TRBJ1-6	NA	CASSLAVGANSPLHF	TGTGCCAGCAGCCTAGCAGTTGGGGCCAATTCACCCCTCCACTTT
NA	TRBV5-1	TRBJ1-2	TRBD1	CASSAGQVALYGYTF	TGCGCCAGCAGCGCGGGACAGGTTGCCCTCTATGGCTACACCTTC
NA	TRBV28	TRBJ1-2	TRBD1	CASRRQGSNYGYTF	TGTGCCAGCAGGAGACAGGGATCGAACTATGGCTACACCTTC
NA	TRBV24-1	TRBJ1-2	NA	CATSDPQGYTF	TGTGCCACCAGTGACCCCCAAGGCTACACCTTC
NA	TRBV7-6	TRBJ2-1	TRBD2	CASSLVSGGRAYNEQFF	TGTGCCAGCAGCTTAGTTAGCGGCGGGAGGGCCTACAATGAGCAGTTCTTC
few	TRBV29-1	TRBJ1-1	NA	CSVAVRRGTEDTEAFF	TGCAGCGTTGCGGTCAGGAGAGGAACCGAGGACACTGAAGCTTTCTTT
few	TRBV20-1	TRBJ1-5	TRBD1	CSAIPGGPNQPQHF	TGCAGTGCTATCCCAGGGGGCCCGAATCAGCCCCAGCATTTT
few	TRBV5-1	TRBJ2-5	TRBD2	CASNYGLAGGAGTETQYF	TGCGCCAGCAACTATGGACTAGCGGGGGGCGCGGGGACGGAGACCCAGTACTTC
NA	TRBV27	TRBJ2-3	TRBD2	CASSLTSGRSRDTQYF	TGTGCCAGCAGCCTGACTAGCGGGAGATCGAGGGATACGCAGTATTTT
NA	TRBV29-1	TRBJ1-6	TRBD1	CSVGTGGNSPLHF	TGCAGCGTAGGTACAGGGGGAAATTCACCCCTCCACTTT
NA	TRBV6-2/TRBV6-3	TRBJ1-1	NA	CATKDGDTEAFF	TGTGCCACCAAGGACGGAGACACTGAAGCTTTCTTT
few	TRBV5-1	TRBJ2-7	NA	CASSTGSSSYEQYF	TGCGCCAGCAGCACGGGGTCCAGCTCCTACGAGCAGTACTTC
NA	TRBV10-3	TRBJ1-2	TRBD1	CAISQDRANYGYTF	TGTGCCATCAGTCAGGACAGGGCCAACTATGGCTACACCTTC
few	TRBV5-1	TRBJ1-1	NA	CASSLGRQEAFF	TGCGCCAGCAGCTTAGGCAGGCAAGAAGCTTTCTTT
few	TRBV28	TRBJ1-1	NA	CASGGGGNTEAFF	TGTGCCAGCGGAGGGGGGGGGAACACTGAAGCTTTCTTT
few	TRBV9	TRBJ2-7	NA	CASSVQDASGYEQYF	TGTGCCAGCAGCGTTCAGGACGCCTCGGGGTACGAGCAGTACTTC
few	TRBV9	TRBJ1-3	NA	CASSVGTLSGNTIYF	TGTGCCAGCAGCGTCGGGACCCTCTCTGGAAACACCATATATTTT
NA	TRBV7-2	TRBJ1-2	NA	CASSSTMFGYTF	TGTGCCAGCAGCTCCACCATGTTTGGCTACACCTTC
NA	TRBV9	TRBJ2-1	TRBD2	CASSFREGGLADEQFF	TGTGCCAGCAGCTTCCGGGAGGGGGGGCTGGCGGATGAGCAGTTCTTC
NA	TRBV5-1	TRBJ2-5	NA	CASSLEAREGETQYF	TGCGCCAGCAGCTTGGAGGCCAGGGAAGGAGAGACCCAGTACTTC
NA	TRBV5-1	TRBJ2-7	TRBD2	CASSSEPGLAVGEQYF	TGCGCCAGCAGCTCGGAACCGGGACTAGCTGTGGGCGAGCAGTACTTC
NA	TRBV7-9	TRBJ2-5	NA	CASSLTGGIQETQYF	TGTGCCAGCAGCTTAACGGGGGGCATCCAAGAGACCCAGTACTTC
few	TRBV5-1	TRBJ1-4	NA	CASSLTGATNEKLFF	TGCGCCAGCAGCTTGACAGGTGCAACTAATGAAAAACTGTTTTTT